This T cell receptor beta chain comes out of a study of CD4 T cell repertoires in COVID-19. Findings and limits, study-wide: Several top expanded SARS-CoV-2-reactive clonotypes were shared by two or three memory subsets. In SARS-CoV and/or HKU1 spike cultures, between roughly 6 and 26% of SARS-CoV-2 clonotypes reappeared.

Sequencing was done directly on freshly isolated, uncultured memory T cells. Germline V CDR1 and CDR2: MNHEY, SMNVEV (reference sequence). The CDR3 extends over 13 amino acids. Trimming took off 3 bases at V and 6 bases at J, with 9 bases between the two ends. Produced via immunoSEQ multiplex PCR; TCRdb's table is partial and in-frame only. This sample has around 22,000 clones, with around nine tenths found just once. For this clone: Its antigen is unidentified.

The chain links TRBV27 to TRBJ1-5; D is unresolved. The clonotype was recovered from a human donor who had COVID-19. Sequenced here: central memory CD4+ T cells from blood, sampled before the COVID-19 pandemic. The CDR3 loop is CASSFEAFQPQHF. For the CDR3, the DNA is TGTGCCAGCAGTTTTGAGGCATTTCAGCCCCAGCATTTT.